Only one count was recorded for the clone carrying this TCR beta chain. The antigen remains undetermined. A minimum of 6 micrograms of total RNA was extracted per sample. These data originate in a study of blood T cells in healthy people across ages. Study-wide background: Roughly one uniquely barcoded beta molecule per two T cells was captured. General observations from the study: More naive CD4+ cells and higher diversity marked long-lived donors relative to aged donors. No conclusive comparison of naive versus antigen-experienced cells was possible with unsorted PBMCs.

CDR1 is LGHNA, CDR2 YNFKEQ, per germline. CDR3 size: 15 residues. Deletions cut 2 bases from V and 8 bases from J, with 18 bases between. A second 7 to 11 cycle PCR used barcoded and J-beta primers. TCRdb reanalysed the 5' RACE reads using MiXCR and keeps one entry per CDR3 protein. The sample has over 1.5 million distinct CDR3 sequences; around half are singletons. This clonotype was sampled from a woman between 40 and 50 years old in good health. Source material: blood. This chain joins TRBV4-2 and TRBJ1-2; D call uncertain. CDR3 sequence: CASSQSTGGGWGYTF. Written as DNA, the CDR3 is TGTGCCAGCAGCCAATCGACTGGCGGTGGATGGGGCTACACCTTC.